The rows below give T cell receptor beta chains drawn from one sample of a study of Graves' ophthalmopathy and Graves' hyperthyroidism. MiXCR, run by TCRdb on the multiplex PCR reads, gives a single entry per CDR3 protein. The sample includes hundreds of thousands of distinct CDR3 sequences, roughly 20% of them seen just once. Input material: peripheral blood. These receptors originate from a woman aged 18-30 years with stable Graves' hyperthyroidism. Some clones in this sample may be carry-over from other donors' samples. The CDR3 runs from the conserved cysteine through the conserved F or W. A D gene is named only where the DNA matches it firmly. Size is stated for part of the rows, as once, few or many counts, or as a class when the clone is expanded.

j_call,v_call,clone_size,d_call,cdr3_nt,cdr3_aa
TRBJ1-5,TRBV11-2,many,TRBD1,TGTGCCAGCAGCTTATGGTCAGGGGGCCGGGGCAATCAGCCCCAGCATTTT,CASSLWSGGRGNQPQHF
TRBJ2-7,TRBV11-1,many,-,TGTGCCAGCAGCAAAAGCGGGACAGGACTAGGGGGAGAGCAGTACTTC,CASSKSGTGLGGEQYF
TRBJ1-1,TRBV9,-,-,TGTGCCAGCAGCAGAGATGAGGCGAACACTGAAGCTTTCTTT,CASSRDEANTEAFF
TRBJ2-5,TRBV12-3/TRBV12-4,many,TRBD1,TGTGCCAGCACCGGACAGGATGGGGAGACCCAGTACTTC,CASTGQDGETQYF
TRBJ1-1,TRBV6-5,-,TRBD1,TGTGCCAGCAGTTCGGTTGGGACAGGGACGGCTGAAGCTTTCTTT,CASSSVGTGTAEAFF
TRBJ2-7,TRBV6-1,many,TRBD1,TGTGCCAGCAGTCGACAGGGAACTGGGTACGAGCAGTACTTC,CASSRQGTGYEQYF
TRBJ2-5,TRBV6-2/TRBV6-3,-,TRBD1,TGTGCCAGCAGTCGAAGGGGGCAAGGGGAGACCCAGTACTTC,CASSRRGQGETQYF
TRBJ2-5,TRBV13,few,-,TGTGCCAGCAGCCGACGACAGCCCCTCCAAGAGACCCAGTACTTC,CASSRRQPLQETQYF
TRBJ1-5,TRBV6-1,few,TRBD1,TGTGCCAGCAGCAATACAGGGGGCGATCAGCCCCAGCATTTT,CASSNTGGDQPQHF
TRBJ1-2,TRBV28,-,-,TGTGCCAGCACTGGCTCTTGGGGTATCTATGGCTACACCTTC,CASTGSWGIYGYTF
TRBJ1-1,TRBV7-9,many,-,TGTGCCAGCAGCCCCGCCTTGAACACTGAAGCTTTCTTT,CASSPALNTEAFF
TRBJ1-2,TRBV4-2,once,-,TGTGCCAGCAGCCAAGATAATCTGTATGGCTACACCTTC,CASSQDNLYGYTF
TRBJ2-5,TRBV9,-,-,TGTGCCAGCAGCGGAGGGGGGCAGGGGCAAGAGACCCAGTACTTC,CASSGGGQGQETQYF
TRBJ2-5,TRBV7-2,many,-,TGTGCCAGCAGCTTACAGGGGGGGGTTGAAGAGACCCAGTACTTC,CASSLQGGVEETQYF
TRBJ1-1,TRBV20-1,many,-,TGCAGTGCTAGACAGTCGAACACTGAAGCTTTCTTT,CSARQSNTEAFF